This TCR beta chain was documented in a study of breast tumors, draining lymph nodes, adjacent tissues. Study-wide points: Compared with lymph nodes, tumors were less diverse; compared with nontumor tissue, more. The lymph node origin of tumor T cells was framed as consistent with a hypothesis, not demonstrated. Most tumor T cells seemingly derive from lymph node, then expand in tumor.

Breast cancer patients provided tissue from their axillary draining lymph nodes. This clonotype was seen repeatedly, ten times or more. The antigen remains undetermined. Looked up from germline, CDR1 is MNHEY and CDR2 is SVGEGT. V was pared by 7 bases and J by 3 bases, with 8 bases of the junction left unmatched. The CDR3 is 14 amino acids. TCRdb recomputed calls from the multiplex PCR reads with MiXCR, one row per CDR3 protein. The top ten clones hold 4.3% of a sample with 200,000 or so distinct CDR3 sequences, around 29% of them seen once. This sequence was found in a female donor with breast cancer. Some clones in this sample may be carry-over from other donors' samples. The chain carries TRBV6-2 or TRBV6-3 and TRBJ2-5; TRBD1 agrees at 7 bases. The sequencing input was axillary lymph node tissue. The CDR3 DNA sequence: TGTGCCAGCATGCCAACGGGACAGAAAGAGACCCAGTACTTC. This codes for CASMPTGQKETQYF.